This TCR beta chain emerged from a study of circulating CD8 cells and anti-PD-1 response in melanoma. The study's findings and limits: Tumor reactivity was tested by peptide assays on expanded sorted subsets.

TCR libraries were prepared from roughly 14 ng of total RNA with the QIAseq Immune Repertoire TCR panel. TCRdb processed the reads anew with MiXCR; each CDR3 protein has one entry. This sample carries some 1,200 distinct CDR3 sequences, about 9.3% of them seen once, and the ten largest clones take roughly 32%. Live CD3+CD8+TCRalphabeta+ cells were sorted into four subsets by PD-1 and/or TIGIT. Regarding this clonotype: No antigen is known for it.

This CDR3 is built from 15 residues. From germline, CDR1 is SGHDT and CDR2 YYEEEE. V gave up 3 bases and J gave up 6 bases, with 15 bases separating them. This chain connects TRBV5-6 to TRBJ2-2; a possible D gene is TRBD1 (6 bases). Sequenced here: CD8+ T cells from PBMCs, sampled at baseline or after one month of anti-PD-1 therapy (not recorded which). The clonotype was recovered from a human donor with melanoma. CDR3 residues: CASSYNTGRPGELFF. CDR3 DNA: TGTGCCAGCAGCTACAATACAGGGAGACCCGGGGAGCTGTTTTTT.